The T cell receptor (beta chain) under discussion was sequenced for a study of T cells and Merkel cell carcinoma outcomes. General study findings and limits: Reportedly, T-cell repertoire with density predicts Merkel cell carcinoma outcomes.

About this clone itself: Its antigen is not known.

Sequencing was performed with immunoSEQ multiplex PCR; in TCRdb, only in-frame clones are kept and a portion is missing. The sample yields some 1,900 clones, about 77% seen once. The CDR3 has 16 amino acids. V gave up 5 bases and J gave up 4 bases, with 20 bases separating them. Germline V gene sequence: CDR1 SGHVS, CDR2 FNYEAQ. This sequence joins TRBV7-6 and TRBJ1-2; no clear D gene. The clonotype was recovered from a human donor with Merkel cell carcinoma. The sequenced sample consisted of tumor tissue from Merkel cell carcinoma. The CDR3 region has the DNA TGTGCCAGCAGCGTAATAGATGCTCGAAAGACCTATGGCTACACCTTC. Encoded protein: CASSVIDARKTYGYTF.